This TCR beta chain appears in the sequencing data of a study of somatic mutations in cytotoxic T cells in rheumatoid arthritis (dated by TCRdb to about 2017). Regarding the research as a whole: Patient peripheral blood (around 30 ml EDTA) was drawn right after diagnosis and before any treatment started. Sorted V beta1+ cells also underwent TCRB sequencing, and some V beta antibody-stained T-cell populations were flow-sorted at nearly 100% purity on a FACSAria II or Sony SH800. TCRB deep sequencing covered some 65 patients with rheumatoid arthritis along with 15 to 25 healthy controls. Median age was essentially the same in the patient group and the control group. In newly diagnosed rheumatoid arthritis without treatment, the study examined if expanded CD8+ T-cell clones harbor somatic mutations, relying on TCRB deep sequencing to characterize clonality.

Deletion took 0 bases off V and 2 bases off J, with a span of 3 bases between the germline ends. CDR1 and CDR2, looked up from the germline V gene, are SGHVS and FNYEAQ. The CDR3 starts with the cysteine, ends with the phenylalanine, and has 13 residues. CDR3 DNA only is kept here, 39 bases in frame from base 1. Flow cytometry confirmed the purity of CD4+ and CD8+ cells that had been isolated by positive magnetic bead selection on an AutoMACS. After a first flow cytometry screen using a TCR V beta antibody panel, clonal expansions were characterized through TCRB deep sequencing of sorted CD8+ fractions. Ficoll-Paque PLUS density gradient separation was used to isolate peripheral blood mononuclear cells. DNA was extracted from CD4-enriched, CD8-enriched or PBMC samples with Nucleospin Tissue or Tissue XS kits and quantified with a Qubit 2.0 fluorometer. TCRB CDR3 sequencing used the immunoSEQ assay on genomic DNA. In the original analysis: When patient CD8+ clones exceeding 1% were checked against published virus-specific TCRB sequences, only a few matched. Analyses were restricted to productive TCRB rearrangements. A clone was defined by a unique TCRB CDR3 sequence, and clonality was computed as a productive clonality index based on Shannon entropy. To calculate repertoire overlap between two samples, the template counts of each clone were considered relative to each sample's total templates. Flow cytometry-measured V-gene usage correlated with V-gene usage from TCRB sequencing, with a Spearman r of roughly 0.56. TCRdb obtained this table from immuneACCESS and retained in-frame rearrangements with V and J assigned. These tables miss some clones; where compared with another copy, unresolved V genes account for less than half of the shortfall, and the remainder is unexplained. V and J calls and clone size follow that table, whereas D and trimming were derived from the DNA. The sample table records about 14,000 clones; roughly 82% of these occur just once. The ten largest clones represent around 30% of the sample.

General conclusions and limits of the study: CD8+ T-cell clonality in rheumatoid arthritis patients was not significantly different from that in age-matched healthy controls. The expanded CD8+ clones had unknown antigen targets, and not appearing in virus-specific databases did not rule out that they were virus-specific. Several identical CD8+ TCRB sequences were found in both blood and synovial fluid, and in about an eighth of the roughly 65 patients the largest CD8+ clone exceeded 20% of CD8+ cells. CD8+ clonality increased with age in patients (Spearman r ≈ 0.49) but not in healthy controls. The slight TRBV07 underrepresentation in patients was not adjusted for multiple comparisons.

Note on this clone: It has no known antigen specificity. The sample holds no much larger clone one base away, and base qualities are not on file.

This TCR came from an adult with rheumatoid arthritis. The rearranged chain carries TRBV7-6 and TRBJ2-3; there is no confident call for the D gene. The material sequenced was CD8+ T cells sorted from blood. The bases read TGTGCCAGCAGCTTAGCCACCACAGATACGCAGTATTTT. This translates into CASSLATTDTQYF.